Following are 11 T cell receptor beta chains from one sample sequenced in a study of a mutant IDH1 vaccine in newly diagnosed glioma. These receptors have no known antigen. Time point noted: week 35, safety follow-up. Vaccine doses each comprised 300 ug of mutant IDH1 20-mer peptide, with topical imiquimod. Only in-frame clones appear in the TCRdb table, and some are missing; sequencing was by immunoSEQ multiplex PCR. This sample has 30,000 to 40,000 clones, with around 77% found just once. The starting material was PBMCs, obtained from a glioma patient whose treatment included an IDH1 peptide vaccine. The source is a man between 35 and 55 years old with glioma. Some clones in this sample may be carry-over from other donors' samples.

CDR3 region: CAISRDGDTEAFF. The CDR3 DNA follows: TGTGCCATCAGCCGGGACGGAGACACTGAAGCTTTCTTT. V usage is TRBV10-3 and J usage is TRBJ1-1, with a weak D call TRBD1 (5 bases). Trimming took off 6 bases at V and 3 bases at J, with 11 bases between the two ends. Germline V gene sequence: CDR1 ENHRY, CDR2 SYGVKD. The CDR3 loop spans 13 amino acids.

This sequence joins TRBV2 and TRBJ1-1; possibly TRBD1 for D (6 bases). Trimming pared 4 bases from V and 10 bases from J, leaving 10 bases between. The CDR3 has 11 residues. CDR1 and CDR2 from the germline V gene are SNHLY and FYNNEI. The CDR3 nucleotides read TGTGCCAGCAGTGGGGGCAGGGGAGCTTTCTTT. It translates to CASSGGRGAFF.

The gene calls are TRBV2 and TRBJ1-2; possible D gene TRBD1, 6 bases. Trimming took off 7 bases at V and 0 bases at J, with 12 bases between the two ends. Looked up from germline, CDR1 is SNHLY and CDR2 is FYNNEI. CDR3 length: 14 residues. The CDR3 spells CASKQGPANYGYTF. The DNA of the CDR3 is TGTGCCAGCAAACAGGGCCCAGCTAACTATGGCTACACCTTC. Looking up the rest from reference TRBV2 and TRBJ1-2 gives the full variable domain: EPEVTQTPSHQVTQMGQEVILRCVPISNHLYFYWYRQILGQKVEFLVSFYNNEISEKSEIFDDQFSVERPDGSNFTLKIRSTKLEDSAMYFCASKQGPANYGYTFGSGTRLTVV.

This chain joins TRBV25-1 and TRBJ2-7; the match to TRBD1 covers 9 bases. V lost 2 bases to trimming and J lost 3 bases; unmatched junction nucleotides: 11. The CDR3 has 17 amino acids. Germline CDR1 reads MGHDK; CDR2 reads SYGVNS. CDR3 residues: CASSERAGTGSFYEQYF. CDR3 in DNA: TGTGCCAGCAGTGAAAGGGCGGGGACAGGGAGTTTCTACGAGCAGTACTTC.

The chain links TRBV4-1 to TRBJ2-2; D uncertain. The V end was cut by 5 bases, the J end by 4 bases, with 2 bases between. The CDR3 sequence is 11 residues long. The germline gives CDR1 MGHRA, CDR2 YSYEKL. This CDR3 is CASSFTGELFF. CDR3 DNA sequence: TGCGCCAGCAGCTTCACCGGGGAGCTGTTTTTT.

This clone was counted a few times. The genes are TRBV7-6 and TRBJ1-6; TRBD1 matches 7 bases. In germline, CDR1 is SGHVS, CDR2 FNYEAQ. The length of the CDR3 is 15 residues. The junction had 6 bases not matched to a gene; V was cut back by 4 bases and J by 6 bases. The DNA of the CDR3 is TGTGCCAGCAGCTCCGCCAGGGGGGCTAATTCACCCCTCCACTTT. Translation: CASSSARGANSPLHF.

The CDR3 protein is CASSPAPGPWKRGYTF. The CDR3 nucleotides are TGTGCCAGCAGCCCGGCCCCGGGGCCGTGGAAGCGGGGCTACACCTTC. The chain employs TRBV5-4 and TRBJ1-2; maybe TRBD1 (5 bases). Deletions cut 4 bases from V and 8 bases from J, with 24 bases between. From germline, CDR1 is SGHNT and CDR2 YYREEE (reference sequence). This CDR3 comprises 16 residues.

CDR3 region: CASSVADLAGDQETQYF. The CDR3 nucleotides are TGTGCCAGCAGCGTAGCGGATTTAGCGGGGGACCAAGAGACCCAGTACTTC. This sequence joins TRBV9 and TRBJ2-5; 9 bases line up with TRBD2. CDR1 is SGDLS and CDR2 is YYNGEE in the germline V gene. The CDR3 consists of 17 residues. V shed 0 bases, J shed 0 bases, and the junction held 6 bases outside the gene matches.

This sequence joins TRBV2 and TRBJ2-1, with 8 bases matching TRBD1. The CDR3 is 14 amino acids. Germline CDR1 is SNHLY and CDR2 is FYNNEI. The V segment lost 8 bases and the J segment 6 bases; nucleotides outside the gene matches: 9. The CDR3 protein is CASGETGVTNEQFF. CDR3 in DNA: TGTGCCAGCGGGGAGACAGGGGTTACCAATGAGCAGTTCTTC.

This chain connects TRBV6-5 to TRBJ2-2; D unclear. V lost 6 bases, J lost 9 bases, and 14 bases lay in between. Germline V gives CDR1 MNHEY, CDR2 SVGAGI. This CDR3 has 13 amino acids. CDR3 loop: CASRAPGLRELFF. In DNA form, the CDR3 reads TGTGCCAGCAGGGCCCCCGGCCTCCGGGAGCTGTTTTTT.

The chain uses TRBV25-1 and TRBJ2-5, with 10 bases lining up with TRBD1. With V trimmed by 7 bases and J by 5 bases, 7 bases remained unmatched. Germline V CDR1 and CDR2: MGHDK, SYGVNS. The CDR3 runs 14 residues. CDR3 residues: CASIKTGGYETQYF. CDR3 coding DNA: TGTGCCAGCATAAAGACAGGGGGCTATGAGACCCAGTACTTC.